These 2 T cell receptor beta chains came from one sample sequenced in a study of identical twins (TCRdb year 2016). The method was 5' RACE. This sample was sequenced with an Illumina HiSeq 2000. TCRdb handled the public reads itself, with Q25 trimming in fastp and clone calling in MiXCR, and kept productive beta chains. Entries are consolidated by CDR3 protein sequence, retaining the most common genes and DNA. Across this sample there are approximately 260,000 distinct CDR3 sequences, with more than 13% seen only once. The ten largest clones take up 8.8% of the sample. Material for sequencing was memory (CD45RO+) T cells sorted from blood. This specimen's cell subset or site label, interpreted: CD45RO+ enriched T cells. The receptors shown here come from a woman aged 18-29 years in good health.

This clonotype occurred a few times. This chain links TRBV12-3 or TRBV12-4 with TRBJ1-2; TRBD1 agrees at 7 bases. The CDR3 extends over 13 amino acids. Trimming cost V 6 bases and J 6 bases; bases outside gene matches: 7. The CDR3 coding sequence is TGTGCCAGCAGACTGACAGGGCGGCATGGCTACACCTTC. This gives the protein CASRLTGRHGYTF.

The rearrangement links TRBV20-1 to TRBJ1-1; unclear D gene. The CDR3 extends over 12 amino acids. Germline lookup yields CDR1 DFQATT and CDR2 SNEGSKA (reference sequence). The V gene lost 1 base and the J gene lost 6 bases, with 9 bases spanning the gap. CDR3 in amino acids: CSARGQEAEAFF. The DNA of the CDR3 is TGCAGTGCTAGAGGGCAGGAGGCTGAAGCTTTCTTT.